The 27 T cell receptor beta chains given below trace back to one sample, sequenced in a study of read filtering for tumor transcriptome and immune sequencing. This library used approximately 370 ng RNA and molecular barcoded adaptors spanning alpha/delta and beta/gamma chains. TCRdb fed the reads into MiXCR, producing one record per CDR3 protein. The sample shows around 130,000 distinct CDR3 sequences, about 13% of them seen only once. The source material was a population of CD138-negative cells sorted from bone marrow. The source is a donor over 35 with multiple myeloma.

In this sample, this clonotype turned up many times. The CDR3 DNA is TGTGCCAGCAGCTACCGGGGGAACACAGATACGCAGTATTTT. Translated, it gives CASSYRGNTDTQYF. V gene TRBV7-3 combines with J gene TRBJ2-3, with D perhaps TRBD2 (6 bases). V gave up 4 bases and J gave up 2 bases, with 10 bases separating them. The length of the CDR3 is 14 residues. Germline V gene sequence: CDR1 SGHTA, CDR2 FQGTGA.

Regarding this clonotype: A read error may be the cause here, since a much bigger clone is one base away. The chain employs TRBV6-2 or TRBV6-3 and TRBJ2-5; D unresolved. The CDR3 has 18 amino acids. Trimming took 0 bases from V and 4 from J, leaving 21 bases between them. The germline CDR1 and CDR2 sequences are MNHEY and SVGEGT. The CDR3 coding sequence is TGTGCCAGCAGTTACTCTTGGGCAGACCTCAAGGTTCGAGAGACCCAGTACTTC. Translating it yields CASSYSWADLKVRETQYF.

This clonotype was seen a few times. The genes are TRBV5-1 and TRBJ2-1; D is perhaps TRBD2 (5 bases). The germline gives CDR1 SGHRS, CDR2 YFSETQ. Trimming shortened V by 5 bases and J by 5 bases, and 11 bases separated the two germline ends. The CDR3 is 13 amino acids. The CDR3 reads CASSPDLDNEQFF. As DNA, the CDR3 is TGCGCCAGCAGTCCGGACTTAGACAATGAGCAGTTCTTC.

This clonotype was recorded many times. DNA for the CDR3: TGCAGTGCTAGAGGGACTAGCGGGAGACTTGAGACCCAGTACTTC. Translating it yields CSARGTSGRLETQYF. J is TRBJ2-5 and V is TRBV20-1; 13 bases align to TRBD2. The CDR3 extends over 15 amino acids. The ends lost 1 base at V and 5 bases at J; junction bases unmatched: 4. Germline V gene lookup returns CDR1 DFQATT and CDR2 SNEGSKA (reference sequence).

This clonotype was picked up a small number of times. This rearrangement joins TRBV15 to TRBJ2-7; D call uncertain. V was shortened by 0 bases and J by 2 bases, with 5 bases between the two germline ends. The CDR3 has 13 amino acids. Looked up from germline, CDR1 is LNHNV and CDR2 is YYDKDF (reference sequence). The CDR3 nucleotides are TGTGCCACCAGCAGAGAACTTCCCTACGAGCAGTACTTC. Translating gives CATSRELPYEQYF.

This clonotype was seen at least ten times. The CDR3 DNA follows: TGTGCCAGCAGCTCGGGACTCCCGGGGCAGTACTTC. It yields the protein CASSSGLPGQYF. The V call is TRBV13, the J call TRBJ2-7, with D possibly TRBD2 on 6 matching bases. Germline CDR1 reads PRHDT; CDR2 reads FYEKMQ (reference sequence). The V end lost 4 bases, the J end lost 9 bases, and 13 bases lay between the germline ends. The CDR3 is 12 residues long.

This clonotype has a handful of counts. This clone may be a read error of a much larger clone one base away. V and J are TRBV11-3 and TRBJ1-1; D possibly corresponds to TRBD1 (5 bases). V lost 7 bases and J 8 bases, leaving 17 bases between the germline ends. Germline V gives CDR1 SGHNT, CDR2 YENEEA. The CDR3 consists of 13 residues. The CDR3 region has the DNA TGTGCCAGCACCATGGCTTCGGGGCAGGAAGCTTTCTTT. The encoded protein is CASTMASGQEAFF.

This clonotype was seen a few times. The chain recombines TRBV10-3 with TRBJ2-7, with TRBD1 identical over 9 bases. V lost 3 bases to trimming and J lost 4 bases; unmatched junction nucleotides: 7. Germline-derived CDR1 and CDR2 are ENHRY and SYGVKD. The CDR3 covers 15 residues. The CDR3: CAISDPGQGHYEQYF. CDR3 bases: TGTGCCATCAGTGATCCGGGACAGGGACATTACGAGCAGTACTTC.

The rearrangement uses TRBV6-6 and TRBJ2-7, with TRBD1 identical over 7 bases. There are 12 residues in the CDR3. Per germline, CDR1 MNHNY and CDR2 SVGAGI (reference sequence). J lost 7 bases, V lost 5 bases, and 5 bases had no gene match. CDR3 nucleotides: TGTGCCAGCAGTCAGACAGGGAAGGAGCAGTACTTC. Its protein is CASSQTGKEQYF.

This clonotype was counted ten times or more. The chain combines TRBV2 with TRBJ2-4; the D gene is possibly TRBD2 (5 bases). The length of the CDR3 is 11 residues. The germline V gene encodes CDR1 SNHLY and CDR2 FYNNEI. The V end lost 7 bases, the J end lost 9 bases, and 10 bases lay between the germline ends. The DNA of the CDR3 is TGTGCCAGCACCGCCACTAGCATTCAGTACTTC. This codes for CASTATSIQYF.

Many counts were recorded for this clonotype. The CDR3 spells CASSPQPGTSYEQYF. The CDR3 coding sequence is TGCGCCAGCAGCCCGCAACCTGGGACCTCCTACGAGCAGTACTTC. The chain employs TRBV5-1 and TRBJ2-7; D possibly matches TRBD1 or TRBD2 (5 bases each). The ends were cut back, 4 bases at V and 0 bases at J, with 14 bases in the middle. CDR1 and CDR2 (germline): SGHRS, YFSETQ. The CDR3 loop spans 15 amino acids.

This clonotype was counted at least ten times. The V and J genes are TRBV7-3 and TRBJ2-1; 8 nucleotides align to TRBD2. Germline V gives CDR1 SGHTA, CDR2 FQGTGA. With V trimmed by 6 bases and J by 3 bases, 7 bases remained unmatched. This CDR3 has 15 amino acids. The chain's CDR3 is CASRLAGLGYNEQFF. The CDR3 DNA reads TGTGCCAGCAGGTTAGCGGGATTGGGCTACAATGAGCAGTTCTTC.

This clonotype was detected a few times. The chain is built from TRBV20-1 and TRBJ2-3; no reliable D call. Germline assignment: CDR1 DFQATT and CDR2 SNEGSKA (reference sequence). This CDR3 is built from 14 residues. V lost 0 bases, J lost 3 bases, and 10 bases lay in between. CDR3 region: CSARDIRLTDTQYF. CDR3 sequence (DNA): TGCAGTGCTAGAGATATCCGACTGACAGATACGCAGTATTTT.

This clonotype was observed many times. The CDR3 reads CSVARDRGGNEQFF. The CDR3 bases are TGCAGCGTTGCCCGGGACAGGGGAGGCAATGAGCAGTTCTTC. The J gene is TRBJ2-1, the V gene TRBV29-1; 10 bases fit TRBD1. This CDR3 has 14 amino acids. Germline CDR1 is SQVTM and CDR2 is ANQGSEA. V lost 4 bases to trimming and J lost 6 bases; unmatched junction nucleotides: 6.

This clonotype was detected ten times or more. The V gene is TRBV20-1, the J gene TRBJ2-5; perhaps TRBD2 as D (5 bases). The V and J ends lost 5 bases and 5 bases respectively, with 12 bases between them. The germline V gene encodes CDR1 DFQATT and CDR2 SNEGSKA (reference sequence). The CDR3 loop spans 12 amino acids. The CDR3 reads CSAGNQRETQYF. For the CDR3, the DNA is TGCAGTGCTGGGAATCAGCGGGAGACCCAGTACTTC.

This clonotype was observed many times. This rearrangement joins TRBV14 to TRBJ1-6, with 8 bases that match TRBD1. This CDR3 contains 18 residues. V shed 1 base and J 8 bases; nucleotides not matched to a gene: 13. The V gene's germline CDR1 is SGHDN and CDR2 FVKESK. For the CDR3, the DNA is TGTGCCAGCAGCCAAGTGGGGGACAGGCCTTCTTTGGATTCACCCCTCCACTTT. As protein: CASSQVGDRPSLDSPLHF.

This clonotype appeared many times. The CDR3 reads CASSSPTSGRASEQYF. CDR3 nucleotides: TGTGCCAGCAGCTCGCCGACTAGCGGGAGGGCAAGCGAGCAGTACTTC. This chain links TRBV7-9 with TRBJ2-7; 14 bases agree with TRBD2. The V gene end was trimmed by 4 bases and the J gene end by 6 bases; junction bases not matched to a gene: 8. The CDR3 sequence is 16 residues long. Germline V gene sequence: CDR1 SEHNR, CDR2 FQNEAQ (reference sequence).

The table lists this clonotype with many counts. The chain carries TRBV6-5 and TRBJ2-7; 9 bases are shared with TRBD2. The CDR3 runs 15 residues. The V gene end was trimmed by 0 bases and the J gene end by 4 bases; junction bases not matched to a gene: 4. Germline CDR1 and CDR2: MNHEY and SVGAGI. The CDR3 loop reads CASSYSSSGGYEQYF. CDR3 nucleotide sequence: TGTGCCAGCAGTTACTCGAGTAGCGGGGGTTACGAGCAGTACTTC.

This clonotype was picked up many times. The J gene is TRBJ2-2, the V gene TRBV6-5, with 8 bases that match TRBD2. CDR1 and CDR2 (germline): MNHEY, SVGAGI. The CDR3 has 15 residues. V was pared by 6 bases and J by 0 bases, with 3 bases of the junction left unmatched. The CDR3 DNA follows: TGTGCCAGCAGGCAAGCGGGGGCGAACACCGGGGAGCTGTTTTTT. Translated, it gives CASRQAGANTGELFF.

Ten or more counts support this clonotype. V gene TRBV27 combines with J gene TRBJ2-1, with 9 bases matching TRBD1. CDR1 and CDR2 from the germline V gene are MNHEY and SMNVEV (reference sequence). After removal of 4 bases from V and 1 base from J, the junction contained 8 bases not matched to a gene. The length of the CDR3 is 17 residues. CDR3 loop: CASSSLGTGKSYNEQFF. The CDR3 DNA follows: TGTGCCAGCAGTTCCCTCGGGACAGGGAAATCCTACAATGAGCAGTTCTTC.

This clonotype has a count of ten or more. This chain joins TRBV7-9 and TRBJ2-1, with D perhaps TRBD2 (5 bases). Per the germline V gene, CDR1 is SEHNR and CDR2 is FQNEAQ (reference sequence). This CDR3 has 14 amino acids. V lost 5 bases, J lost 0 bases, and 8 bases lay in between. In DNA, the CDR3 is TGTGCCAGCAGCGGGAGCAGCTCCTACAATGAGCAGTTCTTC. This gives the protein CASSGSSSYNEQFF.

This clonotype was counted ten times or more. This chain's CDR3 is CATSDSGLAGGTYNEQFF. CDR3 bases: TGTGCCACCAGTGACTCGGGACTAGCGGGAGGGACCTACAATGAGCAGTTCTTC. The chain has TRBV24-1 and TRBJ2-1; TRBD2 matches 16 bases. Germline lookup yields CDR1 KGHDR and CDR2 SFDVKD. The J segment lost 2 bases and the V segment lost 4 bases, leaving 4 bases of the junction unmatched. The CDR3 spans 18 residues.

CDR3 protein: CATRSGTSGSYEQYF. The CDR3 DNA is TGTGCCACCAGATCCGGGACTAGCGGTTCCTACGAGCAGTACTTC. The chain carries TRBV24-1 and TRBJ2-7; 11 bases are a match to TRBD2. The V gene's germline CDR1 is KGHDR and CDR2 SFDVKD. Trimming took 7 bases from V and 1 from J; bases not matched to a gene: 5. The CDR3 is 15 residues long.

In its sample, this clonotype was seen many times. The V call is TRBV6-2 or TRBV6-3, the J call TRBJ1-2; D uncertain. V lost 0 bases to trimming and J lost 4 bases, with 12 bases between them. CDR3 length: 15 residues. CDR1 MNHEY and CDR2 SVGEGT come from the germline V gene. The CDR3 protein is CASSYSRSLPYGYTF. DNA for the CDR3: TGTGCCAGCAGTTACTCGAGATCGCTTCCCTATGGCTACACCTTC.

This clonotype has ten or more counts. The chain uses TRBV7-8 and TRBJ1-1; no definite D call. Trimming pared 1 base from V and 3 bases from J, leaving 12 bases between. The CDR3 is made up of 15 amino acids. Looked up from germline, CDR1 is SGHVS and CDR2 is FQNEAQ. DNA for the CDR3: TGTGCCAGCAGCTTAGTCAAGGGAAGCGACACTGAAGCTTTCTTT. Translated, it gives CASSLVKGSDTEAFF.

This clonotype was detected ten times or more. The CDR3 reads CSVEGLLAGVMYEQYF. CDR3 DNA sequence: TGCAGCGTTGAAGGTCTGCTTGCGGGAGTTATGTACGAGCAGTACTTC. This chain joins TRBV29-1 and TRBJ2-7; 7 bases are shared with TRBD2. The CDR3 length is 16 residues. After removal of 1 base from V and 4 bases from J, the junction contained 13 bases not matched to a gene. Germline V gene lookup returns CDR1 SQVTM and CDR2 ANQGSEA.

For this clonotype: A much bigger clone sits one base away, suggesting this may be a read error. The chain links TRBV10-3 to TRBJ2-1, with D perhaps being TRBD1 or TRBD2 (6 bases each). Per the germline V gene, CDR1 is ENHRY and CDR2 is SYGVKD. Between the trimmed V and J ends, which lost 11 bases and 2 bases, there was a span of 16 bases. The CDR3 runs 14 residues. The CDR3 spells CAAGTPGTYNEQFF. DNA of the CDR3: TGTGCCGCGGGGACACCCGGTACCTACAATGAGCAGTTCTTC.